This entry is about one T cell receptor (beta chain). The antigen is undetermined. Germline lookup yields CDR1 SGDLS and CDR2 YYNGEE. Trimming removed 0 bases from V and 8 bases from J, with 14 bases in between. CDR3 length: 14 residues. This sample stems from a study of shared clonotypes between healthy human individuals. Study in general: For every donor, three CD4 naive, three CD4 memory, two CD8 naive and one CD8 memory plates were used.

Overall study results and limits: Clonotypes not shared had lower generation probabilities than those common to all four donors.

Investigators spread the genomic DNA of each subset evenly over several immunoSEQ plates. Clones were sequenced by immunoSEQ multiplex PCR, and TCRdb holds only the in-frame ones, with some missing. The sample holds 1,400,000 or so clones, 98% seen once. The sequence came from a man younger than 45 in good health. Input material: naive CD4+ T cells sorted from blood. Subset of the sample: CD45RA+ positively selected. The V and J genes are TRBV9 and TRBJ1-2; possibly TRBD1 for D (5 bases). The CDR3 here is CASSVGQGLEGYTF. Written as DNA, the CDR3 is TGTGCCAGCAGCGTAGGCCAGGGATTGGAGGGCTACACCTTC.